This T cell receptor beta chain was retrieved from a study of identical twins. Template switching supplied a universal primer site; unique molecular identifiers were carried on the cDNA. TCRdb passed the 5' RACE reads through MiXCR, listing each CDR3 protein once. Counted here are 230,000 or so distinct CDR3 sequences, approximately 8.6% occurring once; the ten biggest clones make up approximately 3%. The CDR3 has 13 amino acids. Per the germline V gene, CDR1 is KGHDR and CDR2 is SFDVKD. Trimming pared 7 bases from V and 1 base from J, leaving 9 bases between. These same data were also listed under a study on yellow fever vaccine responses in identical twins.

J is TRBJ1-2 and V is TRBV24-1; D is perhaps TRBD1 (5 bases). Material for sequencing was CD8+ T cells sorted from blood. The clonotype originates from a woman aged 18-29 years in good health. The CDR3 DNA sequence: TGTGCCACCAGCGACAGTAATAACTATGGCTACACCTTC. Translated, it gives CATSDSNNYGYTF.